The 25 T cell receptor beta chains listed next were all sequenced from one sample in a study of shared clonotypes between healthy human individuals. Generated by immunoSEQ multiplex PCR, the TCRdb table keeps only in-frame clones and is missing some. This table has about 490,000 clones, roughly 78% appearing once. Specimen: PBMCs. The origin of the receptors is a woman in her 40s in good health. Some clones in this sample may be carry-over from other donors' samples.

This clone turned up a few times. The V call is TRBV2, the J call TRBJ1-5; the D is unclear. V dropped 4 bases and J dropped 10 bases, with 8 bases sitting between them. The CDR3 is made up of 11 amino acids. Germline V gives CDR1 SNHLY, CDR2 FYNNEI. The CDR3 loop is CASSGQGPQHF. The CDR3 DNA follows: TGTGCCAGCAGTGGACAAGGTCCCCAGCATTTT.

The gene calls are TRBV9 and TRBJ2-1; D might be TRBD2 (5 bases). The CDR3 contains 16 residues. The V gene lost 0 bases and the J gene lost 4 bases, with 14 bases spanning the gap. Per germline, CDR1 SGDLS and CDR2 YYNGEE. Written as DNA, the CDR3 is TGTGCCAGCAGCGTAGATGAGGGAGCCTCATACAATGAGCAGTTCTTC. Translated, it gives CASSVDEGASYNEQFF. The full variable domain, its missing parts supplied by reference TRBV9 and TRBJ2-1, is DSGVTQTPKHLITATGQRVTLRCSPRSGDLSVYWYQQSLDQGLQFLIQYYNGEERAKGNILERFSAQQFPDLHSELNLSSLELGDSALYFCASSVDEGASYNEQFFGPGTRLTVL.

For the CDR3, the DNA is TGCAGCGTTACCGGGACAGGGACCTACGAGCAGTACTTC. Its translation is CSVTGTGTYEQYF. The chain combines TRBV29-1 with TRBJ2-7; 9 positions match TRBD1. With 5 bases clipped from V and 2 bases from J, the junction kept 4 bases outside the gene matches. The CDR3 contains 13 residues. CDR1 SQVTM and CDR2 ANQGSEA come from the germline V gene.

The chain couples TRBV9 to TRBJ2-3, with 11 bases matching TRBD2. The CDR3 extends over 20 amino acids. Germline loops: CDR1 SGDLS, CDR2 YYNGEE. J gave up 6 bases and V 1 base, and 19 bases lay outside the gene matches. CDR3 sequence reads: CASSVTRQGGLAGGVDTQYF. Written as DNA, the CDR3 is TGTGCCAGCAGCGTAACACGACAGGGAGGGCTAGCGGGAGGAGTGGATACGCAGTATTTT.

The gene calls are TRBV30 and TRBJ1-3, with 8 bases that match TRBD1. CDR1 is GTSNPN, CDR2 SVGIG, per germline (reference sequence). This CDR3 has 14 amino acids. J gave up 0 bases and V 3 bases, and 1 base lay outside the gene matches. For the CDR3, the DNA is TGTGCCTGGAGAGGACAGGGCTCTGGAAACACCATATATTTT. It codes for CAWRGQGSGNTIYF.

A note on this clone: This likely came from a read error, as a far larger clone is one base away. This same CDR3 is encoded by further DNA sequences in the sample. The V call is TRBV2, the J call TRBJ1-5; D is unclear. The DNA end is a closer match to TRBJ2-3, so the J assignment may be wrong. This CDR3 is built from 15 residues. Germline V gene sequence: CDR1 SNHLY, CDR2 FYNNEI. Here the CDR3 DNA reads TGTGCCAGCAGTGAAGGGGGATTTAGCAATCAGCCCCAGTATTTT. It yields the protein CASSEGGFSNQPQYF.

V and J are TRBV10-3 and TRBJ2-2; D may be TRBD1 or TRBD2 (6 bases each). Between the trimmed V and J ends, which lost 3 bases and 7 bases, there was a span of 15 bases. This CDR3 has 15 residues. CDR1 and CDR2 from the germline V gene are ENHRY and SYGVKD. In DNA form, the CDR3 reads TGTGCCATCAGTGACCCCGGGAGAGGGGGCGGGGAGCTGTTTTTT. This codes for CAISDPGRGGGELFF.

This clone appeared a few times. The chain links TRBV4-1 to TRBJ2-7, with D perhaps TRBD1 (6 bases). This CDR3 spans 15 amino acids. V dropped 0 bases and J dropped 1 base, with 10 bases sitting between them. The V gene's germline CDR1 is MGHRA and CDR2 YSYEKL. CDR3 DNA sequence: TGCGCCAGCAGCCAAGACTTCAGGGGATCCTACGAGCAGTACTTC. It yields the protein CASSQDFRGSYEQYF.

This clone occurred once. The chain combines TRBV10-2 with TRBJ2-5, with TRBD2 matching 11 bases. J lost 5 bases, V lost 6 bases, and 5 bases had no gene match. Germline V gene data show CDR1 as WSHSY and CDR2 as SAAADI. The CDR3 is made up of 14 amino acids. The CDR3 loop reads CASRTSGNRETQYF. The CDR3 nucleotides read TGCGCCAGCAGGACTAGCGGGAATCGGGAGACCCAGTACTTC.

The gene calls are TRBV7-9 and TRBJ2-5; D tentatively fits TRBD1 or TRBD2 (5 bases each). The J call may be in error: the DNA end matches TRBJ2-7 better. This CDR3 has 13 residues. Looked up from germline, CDR1 is SEHNR and CDR2 is FQNEAQ (reference sequence). As DNA, the CDR3 is TGTGCCAGCAGTCGGGACGGCACCTACGAGCAGTACTTC. As protein: CASSRDGTYEQYF.

The chain links TRBV14 to TRBJ2-3; D may correspond to TRBD1 or TRBD2 (5 bases each). CDR1 and CDR2 from the germline V gene are SGHDN and FVKESK. Trimming pared 1 base from V and 2 bases from J, leaving 10 bases between. CDR3 length: 15 residues. CDR3: CASSQVGGFTDTQYF. The CDR3 DNA reads as TGTGCCAGCAGCCAAGTTGGGGGTTTCACAGATACGCAGTATTTT.

V usage is TRBV4-3 and J usage is TRBJ1-2; a possible D gene is TRBD1 (6 bases). Trimming left V 0 bases short and J 4 bases short, with 12 bases between. This CDR3 has 15 residues. CDR1 and CDR2 (germline): LGHNA, YSLEER. Written as DNA, the CDR3 is TGCGCCAGCAGCCAAGAAGAGGGGGAGGCCTATGGCTACACCTTC. Its protein product is CASSQEEGEAYGYTF.

V gene TRBV9 combines with J gene TRBJ1-3; a weak D match, TRBD1 (5 bases). There are 13 residues in the CDR3. Per germline, CDR1 SGDLS and CDR2 YYNGEE. V was pared by 3 bases and J by 5 bases, with 9 bases between. DNA for the CDR3: TGTGCCAGCAGCGGGTGGGGGAGAAACACCATATATTTT. It specifies CASSGWGRNTIYF. The full variable domain, with the rest looked up from reference TRBV9 and TRBJ1-3, is DSGVTQTPKHLITATGQRVTLRCSPRSGDLSVYWYQQSLDQGLQFLIQYYNGEERAKGNILERFSAQQFPDLHSELNLSSLELGDSALYFCASSGWGRNTIYFGEGSWLTVV.

The V gene is TRBV27, the J gene TRBJ2-1; weak D call: TRBD2 (6 bases). Germline assignment: CDR1 MNHEY and CDR2 SMNVEV (reference sequence). This CDR3 comprises 16 residues. Trimming left V 3 bases short and J 6 bases short, with 18 bases between. The CDR3 region is CASSLGGARGVNEQFF. CDR3 bases: TGTGCCAGCAGTTTGGGCGGGGCCAGAGGGGTCAATGAGCAGTTCTTC.

This clone was counted once. The chain has TRBV5-6 and TRBJ2-3; TRBD2 matches at 8 bases. Germline V gives CDR1 SGHDT, CDR2 YYEEEE. The CDR3 loop spans 14 amino acids. J gave up 7 bases and V 4 bases, and 8 bases lay outside the gene matches. The CDR3 here is CASSAGGASNTQYF. CDR3 bases: TGTGCCAGCAGCGCCGGGGGGGCTTCAAATACGCAGTATTTT.

This clone was seen a handful of times. The chain couples TRBV30 to TRBJ1-2; 7 positions match TRBD1. The trim removed 0 bases at V and 3 bases at J, leaving 4 bases unmatched. Germline loops: CDR1 GTSNPN, CDR2 SVGIG (reference sequence). The CDR3 totals 14 residues. The CDR3 coding sequence is TGTGCCTGGAGTGTATCGCAGGGGGACTATGGCTACACCTTC. Protein product: CAWSVSQGDYGYTF.

This clone was observed a handful of times. Germline is not matched at one junction end, which may reflect a read error. The chain combines TRBV7-9 with TRBJ1-5; a weak D match, TRBD1 (5 bases). CDR3 length: 12 residues. Germline loops: CDR1 SEHNR, CDR2 FQNEAQ (reference sequence). This CDR3 is CACSWGDQPQHF. The CDR3 bases are TGTGCCTGCAGTTGGGGGGATCAGCCCCAGCATTTT.

V is TRBV30 and J is TRBJ2-5; D not certain. The V and J ends lost 2 bases and 2 bases respectively, with 9 bases between them. The CDR3 is made up of 13 amino acids. Germline V gene lookup returns CDR1 GTSNPN and CDR2 SVGIG (reference sequence). The CDR3, as DNA: TGTGCCTGGAGTTCGCGGCTACAAGAGACCCAGTACTTC. This encodes CAWSSRLQETQYF.

The gene calls are TRBV28 and TRBJ1-4; 7 nucleotides align to TRBD1. From germline, CDR1 is MDHEN and CDR2 SYDVKM. The ends lost 6 bases at V and 5 bases at J; junction bases unmatched: 6. The CDR3 has 14 residues. The CDR3 here is CASSPQGRNEKLFF. CDR3 nucleotide sequence: TGTGCCAGCAGCCCACAGGGGAGGAATGAAAAACTGTTTTTT.

The V gene is TRBV28, the J gene TRBJ1-2, with TRBD1 matching 10 bases. The CDR3 is made up of 15 amino acids. The V and J ends lost 6 bases and 2 bases, in that order; junction bases with no gene match: 6. Germline V gene sequence: CDR1 MDHEN, CDR2 SYDVKM. The CDR3 region is CASRGPGQGNYGYTF. The CDR3 nucleotides read TGTGCCAGCAGGGGACCGGGACAGGGGAACTATGGCTACACCTTC.

This clone was detected only a few times. The gene calls are TRBV16 and TRBJ2-7; 9 bases are shared with TRBD1. CDR1 and CDR2 from the germline V gene are KGHSY and FQNENV. V was clipped by 6 bases and J by 3 bases; unmatched bases: 9. There are 15 residues in the CDR3. The CDR3 bases are TGTGCCAGCAGTCATACAGGGGGCAGTTTCTACGAGCAGTACTTC. Encoded protein: CASSHTGGSFYEQYF.

DNA of the CDR3: TGCGCCAGCAGCTTGGCGGGGGGTCGGGTCTACAATGAGCAGTTCTTC. Translated: CASSLAGGRVYNEQFF. J is TRBJ2-1 and V is TRBV5-1, with 7 bases aligning to TRBD2. The V gene end was trimmed by 0 bases and the J gene end by 3 bases; junction bases not matched to a gene: 6. CDR1 and CDR2 (germline): SGHRS, YFSETQ. CDR3 length: 16 residues.

V usage is TRBV6-1 and J usage is TRBJ2-7; weak D call: TRBD2 (5 bases). V was trimmed by 4 bases and J by 2 bases, leaving 9 bases between them. The germline gives CDR1 MNHNS, CDR2 SASEGT. The CDR3 runs to 13 residues. The CDR3, as DNA: TGTGCCAGCAGTGTCGGACTGCCCTACGAGCAGTACTTC. Translated: CASSVGLPYEQYF.

About this clone: A much more abundant neighbour one base away suggests this may be a read error. V usage is TRBV13 and J usage is TRBJ2-3; tentative D call: TRBD1 (8 bases). Trimming shortened V by 5 bases and J by 4 bases, and 31 bases separated the two germline ends. This CDR3 has 20 amino acids. Germline-derived CDR1 and CDR2 are PRHDT and FYEKMQ (reference sequence). For the CDR3, the DNA is TGTGCCAGCAGCCGACCTGGGTACAGGGGGGGCGGGAGAGGATCAGATACGCAGTATTTT. Its translation is CASSRPGYRGGGRGSDTQYF.

Concerning this clone itself: A much bigger clone sits one base away, suggesting this may be a read error. The chain uses TRBV2 and TRBJ2-7; 8 bases match TRBD1. Losses at the gene ends were 8 bases for V and 3 bases for J; bases not matched to a gene: 3. Germline values: CDR1 SNHLY, CDR2 FYNNEI. This CDR3 has 12 residues. CDR3 protein: CASVGQGYEQYF. CDR3 DNA: TGTGCCAGCGTTGGACAGGGCTACGAGCAGTACTTC.